Listed below are T cell receptor beta chains from one sample, sequenced in a study of cytomegalovirus exposure and HLA in healthy donors. This table comes from immunoSEQ multiplex PCR, and its TCRdb copy is limited to in-frame clones, with some not included. Among tens of thousands of clones, roughly 69% were seen once, and the ten largest hold about 6.7%. The sequenced material came from PBMCs. All receptors derive from a woman aged 30 to 39 in good health and CMV-seronegative. CDR3s include the opening cysteine and the closing phenylalanine or tryptophan. A D gene is named only where the DNA matches it firmly. For some rows the clone size is stated as once, few or many, or as a class when expanded; others skip it.

TRBJ1-4 . TRBV6-1 . TGTGCCAGCAGTGAAAGGAGGTTGGGAACTAATGAAAAACTGTTTTTT CASSERRLGTNEKLFF
TRBJ2-7 . TRBV6-5 . TGTGCCAGCAGTTACGTGGCAGCGGACCTCTACGAGCAGTACTTC CASSYVAADLYEQYF
TRBJ1-4 . TRBV18 . TGTGCCAGCTCACCAAGGACTGCAACTAATGAAAAACTGTTTTTT CASSPRTATNEKLFF
TRBJ2-7 . TRBV6-6 TRBD1 TGTGCCAGCGTCTTCGGGGGACAGGGAGCCCACGAGCAGTACTTC CASVFGGQGAHEQYF
TRBJ1-2 . TRBV10-3 . TGTGCCATCAGTGCAGTCTATGGCTACACCTTC CAISAVYGYTF
TRBJ2-3 . TRBV5-1 TRBD1 TGCGCCAGCAGGGTTGTGACAGGGGAAGCAGATACGCAGTATTTT CASRVVTGEADTQYF
TRBJ1-2 . TRBV30 . TGTGCCTGGTCGATTGGAGGACCTTATGGCTACACCTTC CAWSIGGPYGYTF
TRBJ2-7 . TRBV10-1 TRBD2 TGCGCCAGCAGCGCCGGGACTAGGATGCACGAGCAGTACTTC CASSAGTRMHEQYF
TRBJ1-2 . TRBV9 . TGTGCCAGCAGCGTTTCTGGCATCGCTAACTATGGCTACACCTTC CASSVSGIANYGYTF
TRBJ1-1 once TRBV7-6 TRBD1 TGTGCCAGCAGCTTAGTACAGTCCCCAGACAGGGGGTTGGTGAACACTGAAGCTTTCTTT CASSLVQSPDRGLVNTEAFF
TRBJ2-3 . TRBV10-1 TRBD1 TGCGCCAGCAGCGACGGACAGGGGAGTTCCACAGATACGCAGTATTTT CASSDGQGSSTDTQYF
TRBJ2-3 . TRBV9 TRBD2 TGTGCCAGCAGCGTAGGGACTAGCGGGTACACAGATACGCAGTATTTT CASSVGTSGYTDTQYF
TRBJ1-6 few TRBV6-1 TRBD1 TGTGCCAGCAGTGGAACCGGGACAGGGGCTTGGGGATATAATTCACCCCTCCACTTT CASSGTGTGAWGYNSPLHF
TRBJ2-3 . TRBV30 . TGTGCCTGGGGCCTTCTCACAGATACGCAGTATTTT CAWGLLTDTQYF
TRBJ1-1 . TRBV5-4 . TGTGCCAGCAGCCGGGACTTTGAAGCTTTCTTT CASSRDFEAFF